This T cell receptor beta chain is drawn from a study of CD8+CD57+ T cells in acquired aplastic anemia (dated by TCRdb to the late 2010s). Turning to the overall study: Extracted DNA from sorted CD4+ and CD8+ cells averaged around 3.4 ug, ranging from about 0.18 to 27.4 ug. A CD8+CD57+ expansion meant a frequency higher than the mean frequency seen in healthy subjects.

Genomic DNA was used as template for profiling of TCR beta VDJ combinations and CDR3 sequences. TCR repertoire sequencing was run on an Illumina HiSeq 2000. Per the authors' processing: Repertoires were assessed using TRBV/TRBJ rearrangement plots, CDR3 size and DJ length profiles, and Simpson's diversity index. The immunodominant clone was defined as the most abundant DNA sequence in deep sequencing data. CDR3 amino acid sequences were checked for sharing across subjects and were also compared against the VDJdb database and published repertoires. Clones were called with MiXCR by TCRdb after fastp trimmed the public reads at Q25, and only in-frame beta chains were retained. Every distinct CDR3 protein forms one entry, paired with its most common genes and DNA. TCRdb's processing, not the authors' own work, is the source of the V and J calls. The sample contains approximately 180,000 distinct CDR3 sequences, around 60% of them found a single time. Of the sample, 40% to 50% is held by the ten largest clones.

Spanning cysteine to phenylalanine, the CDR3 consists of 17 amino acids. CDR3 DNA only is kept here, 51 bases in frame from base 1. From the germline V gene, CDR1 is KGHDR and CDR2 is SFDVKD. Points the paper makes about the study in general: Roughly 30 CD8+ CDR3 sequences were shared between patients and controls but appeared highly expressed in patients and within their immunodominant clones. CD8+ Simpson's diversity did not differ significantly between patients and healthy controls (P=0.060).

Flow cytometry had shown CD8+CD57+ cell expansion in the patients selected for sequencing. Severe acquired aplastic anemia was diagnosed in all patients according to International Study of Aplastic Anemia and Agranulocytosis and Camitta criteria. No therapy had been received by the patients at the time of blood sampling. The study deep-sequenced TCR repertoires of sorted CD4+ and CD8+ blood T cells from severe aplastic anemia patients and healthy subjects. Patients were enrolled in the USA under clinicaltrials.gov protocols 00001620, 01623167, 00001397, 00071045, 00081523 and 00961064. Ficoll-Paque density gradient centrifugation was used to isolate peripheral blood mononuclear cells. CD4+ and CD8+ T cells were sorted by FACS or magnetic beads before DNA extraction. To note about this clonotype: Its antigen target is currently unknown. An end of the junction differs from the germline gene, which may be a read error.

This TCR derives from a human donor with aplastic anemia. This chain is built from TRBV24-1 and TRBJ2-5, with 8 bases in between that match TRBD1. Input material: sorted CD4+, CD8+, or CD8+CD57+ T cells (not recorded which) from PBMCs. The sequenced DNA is TGTGCCACCAGTGATCCCGGCGGGACAGGCCAACAAGAGACCCAGTGCTTC. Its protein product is CATSDPGGTGQQETQCF.